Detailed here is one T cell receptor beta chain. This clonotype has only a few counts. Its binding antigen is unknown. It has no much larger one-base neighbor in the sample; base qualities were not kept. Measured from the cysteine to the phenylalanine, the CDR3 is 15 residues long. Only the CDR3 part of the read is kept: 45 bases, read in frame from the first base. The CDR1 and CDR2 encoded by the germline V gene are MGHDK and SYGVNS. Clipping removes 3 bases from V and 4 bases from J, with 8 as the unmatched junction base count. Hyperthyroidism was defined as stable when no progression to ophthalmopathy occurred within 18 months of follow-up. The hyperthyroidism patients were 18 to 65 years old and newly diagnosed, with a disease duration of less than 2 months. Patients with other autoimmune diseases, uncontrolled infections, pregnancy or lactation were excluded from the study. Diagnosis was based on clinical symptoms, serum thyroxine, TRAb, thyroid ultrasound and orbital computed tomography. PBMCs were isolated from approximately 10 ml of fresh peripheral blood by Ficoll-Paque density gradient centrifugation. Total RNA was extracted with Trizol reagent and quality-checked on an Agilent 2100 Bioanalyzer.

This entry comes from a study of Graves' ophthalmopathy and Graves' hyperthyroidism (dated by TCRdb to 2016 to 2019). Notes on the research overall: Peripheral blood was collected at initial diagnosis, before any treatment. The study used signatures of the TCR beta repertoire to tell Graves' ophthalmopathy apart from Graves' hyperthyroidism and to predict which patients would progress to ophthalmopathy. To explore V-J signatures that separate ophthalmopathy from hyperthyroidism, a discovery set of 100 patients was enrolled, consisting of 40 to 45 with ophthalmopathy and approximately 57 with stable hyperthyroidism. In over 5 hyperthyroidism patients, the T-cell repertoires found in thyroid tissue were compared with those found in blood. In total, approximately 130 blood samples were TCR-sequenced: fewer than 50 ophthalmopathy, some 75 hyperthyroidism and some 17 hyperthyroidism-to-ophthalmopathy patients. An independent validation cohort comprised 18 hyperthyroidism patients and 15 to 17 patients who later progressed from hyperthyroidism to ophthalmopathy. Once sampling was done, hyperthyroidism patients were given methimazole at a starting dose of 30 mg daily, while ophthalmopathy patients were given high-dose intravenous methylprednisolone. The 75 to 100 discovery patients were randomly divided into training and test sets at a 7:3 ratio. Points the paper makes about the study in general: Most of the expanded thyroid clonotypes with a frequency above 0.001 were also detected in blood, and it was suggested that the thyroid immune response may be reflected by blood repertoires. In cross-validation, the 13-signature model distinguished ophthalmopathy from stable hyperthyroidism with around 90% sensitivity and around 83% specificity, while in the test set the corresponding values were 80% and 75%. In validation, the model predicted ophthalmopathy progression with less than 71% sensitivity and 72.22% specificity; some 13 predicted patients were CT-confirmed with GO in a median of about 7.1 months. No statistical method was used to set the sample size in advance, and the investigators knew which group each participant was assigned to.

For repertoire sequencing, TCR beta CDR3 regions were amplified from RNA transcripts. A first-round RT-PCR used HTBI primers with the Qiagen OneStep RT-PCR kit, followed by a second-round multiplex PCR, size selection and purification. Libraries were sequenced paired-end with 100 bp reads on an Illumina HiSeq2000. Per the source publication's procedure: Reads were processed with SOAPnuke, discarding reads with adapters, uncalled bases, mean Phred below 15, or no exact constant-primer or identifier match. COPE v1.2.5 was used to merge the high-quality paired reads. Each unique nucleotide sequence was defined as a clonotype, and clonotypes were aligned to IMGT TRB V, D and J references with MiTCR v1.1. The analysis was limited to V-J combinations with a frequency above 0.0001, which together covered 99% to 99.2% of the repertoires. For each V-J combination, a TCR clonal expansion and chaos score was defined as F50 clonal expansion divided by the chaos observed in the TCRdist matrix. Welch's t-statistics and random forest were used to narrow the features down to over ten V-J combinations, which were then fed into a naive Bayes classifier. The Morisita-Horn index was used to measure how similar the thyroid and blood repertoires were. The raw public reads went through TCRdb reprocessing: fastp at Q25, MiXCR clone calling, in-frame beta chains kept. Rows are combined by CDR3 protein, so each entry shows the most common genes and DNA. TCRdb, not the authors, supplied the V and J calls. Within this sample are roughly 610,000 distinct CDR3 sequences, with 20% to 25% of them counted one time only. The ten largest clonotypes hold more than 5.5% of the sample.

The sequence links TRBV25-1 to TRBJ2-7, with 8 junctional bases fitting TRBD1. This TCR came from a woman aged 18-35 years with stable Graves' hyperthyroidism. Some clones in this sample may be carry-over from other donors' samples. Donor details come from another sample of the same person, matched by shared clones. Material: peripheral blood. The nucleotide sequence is TGTGCCAGCAGTGATGACAGGGGTAAGGGATACGAGCAGTACTTC. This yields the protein CASSDDRGKGYEQYF.